This TCR beta chain was sequenced during a study of cytomegalovirus exposure and HLA in healthy donors. The study, taken as a whole, reports: An Asian-associated ancestry cluster reportedly showed fewer N-insertions than the approximately 630-donor mean in a later analysis. Clonal expansion, a later analysis showed, was greater in HLA-associated TCR beta chains than in equally common others.

Primers for the PCR totalled 60 Vbeta and 13 Jbeta. Original analysis: There were around 80 million unique TCR beta chains by a later count, and approximately 10 million of them were shared. The protocol was immunoSEQ multiplex PCR, while the TCRdb copy is restricted to in-frame clones and leaves out a portion. The V and J calls and the clone size are those of that table, but D and trimming were determined from the DNA. Among about 140,000 clones, about 80% were seen once, and the ten largest hold 2.5% to 3%. A word on this clone: As yet, its antigen is unknown.

The sample comprised PBMCs. This clonotype was obtained from a female donor in good health and CMV-seronegative.

The CDR3, as DNA: TGTGCCATCAGTGAAGGCGGGAGCACAGATACGCAGTATTTT. As protein: CAISEGGSTDTQYF. The chain uses TRBV10-3 and TRBJ2-3; possible D gene TRBD2, 5 bases. The germline gives CDR1 ENHRY, CDR2 SYGVKD. V was pared by 3 bases and J by 0 bases, with 7 bases between. This CDR3 has 14 amino acids.